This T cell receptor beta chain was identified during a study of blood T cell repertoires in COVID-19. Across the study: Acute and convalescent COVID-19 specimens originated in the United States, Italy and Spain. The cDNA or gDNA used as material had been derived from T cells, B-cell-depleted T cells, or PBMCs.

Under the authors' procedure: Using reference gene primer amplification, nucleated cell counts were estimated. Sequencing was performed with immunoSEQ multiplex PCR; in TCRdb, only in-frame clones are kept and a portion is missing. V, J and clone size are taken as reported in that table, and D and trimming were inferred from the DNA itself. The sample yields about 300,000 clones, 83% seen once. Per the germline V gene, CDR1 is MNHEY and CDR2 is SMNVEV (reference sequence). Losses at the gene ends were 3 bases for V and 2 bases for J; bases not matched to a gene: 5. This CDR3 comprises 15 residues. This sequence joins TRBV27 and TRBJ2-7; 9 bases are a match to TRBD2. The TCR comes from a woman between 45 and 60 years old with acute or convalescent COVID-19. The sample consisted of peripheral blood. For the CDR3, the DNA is TGTGCCAGCAGTTTCGGTCTAGCGGGAACCTACGAGCAGTACTTC. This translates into CASSFGLAGTYEQYF.